The source of this TCR beta chain is a study of blood T cell repertoires in COVID-19. Study-wide background: Sites in the United States, Italy and Spain provided acute and convalescent COVID-19 samples. The cDNA or gDNA used as material had been derived from T cells, B-cell-depleted T cells, or PBMCs.

Germline CDR1 is LGHNA and CDR2 is YNFKEQ. This CDR3 is 16 amino acids long. Deletions cut 0 bases from V and 1 base from J, with 12 bases between. Study processing details: Amplification of reference gene primers was used by the study to estimate nucleated cell counts. Produced via immunoSEQ multiplex PCR; TCRdb's table is partial and in-frame only. The V and J calls and clone size were taken over from that table, and D and trimming were inferred from the DNA. The sample contains some 180,000 clones, around 87% of which appear only once. The rearrangement uses TRBV4-2 and TRBJ1-1; a weak D match, TRBD1 (5 bases). The receptor was derived from a man aged 45-65 years with acute or convalescent COVID-19. The material sequenced was peripheral blood. CDR3: CASSQDWRQSNTEAFF. The CDR3 DNA reads as TGTGCCAGCAGCCAAGACTGGCGACAGTCGAACACTGAAGCTTTCTTT.